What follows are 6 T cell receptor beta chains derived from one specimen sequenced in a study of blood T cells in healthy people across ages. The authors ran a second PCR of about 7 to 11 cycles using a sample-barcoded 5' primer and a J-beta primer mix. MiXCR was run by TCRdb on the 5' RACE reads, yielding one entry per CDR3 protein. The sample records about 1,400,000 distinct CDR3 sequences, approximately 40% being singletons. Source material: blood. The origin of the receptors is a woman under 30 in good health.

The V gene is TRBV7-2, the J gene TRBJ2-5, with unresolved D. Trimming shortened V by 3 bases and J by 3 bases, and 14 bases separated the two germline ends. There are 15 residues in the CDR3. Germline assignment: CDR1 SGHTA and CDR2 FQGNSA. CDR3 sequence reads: CASSLSVGAKETQYF. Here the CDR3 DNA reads TGTGCCAGCAGCTTGAGCGTCGGAGCCAAAGAGACCCAGTACTTC.

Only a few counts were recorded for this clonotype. The CDR3 DNA sequence: TGTGCCAGCAGCCGGACAGGGGGCCCCCAAGAGACCCAGTACTTC. Translating it yields CASSRTGGPQETQYF. The chain links TRBV12-3 or TRBV12-4 to TRBJ2-5; TRBD1 aligns across 11 bases. The CDR3 has 15 residues. V trimming: 6 bases; J trimming: 1 base; junction bases outside the gene matches: 4.

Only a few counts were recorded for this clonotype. The CDR3 loop reads CAGRDRVNEKLFF. CDR3 nucleotide sequence: TGTGCCGGTCGGGACAGGGTAAATGAAAAACTGTTTTTT. The chain combines TRBV6-1 with TRBJ1-4, with 9 bases aligning to TRBD1. The CDR3 runs to 13 residues. Trimming at V came to 11 bases and at J to 5 bases, leaving 6 bases not matched to a gene. The germline gives CDR1 MNHNS, CDR2 SASEGT.

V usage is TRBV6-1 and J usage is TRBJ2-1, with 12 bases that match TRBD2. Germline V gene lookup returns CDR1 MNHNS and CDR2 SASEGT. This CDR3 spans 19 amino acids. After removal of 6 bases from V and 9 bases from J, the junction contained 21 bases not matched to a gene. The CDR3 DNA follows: TGTGCCAGCAGGACCTTCACCTCTAGCGGGGGGGGCGGTTATGGTGAGCAGTTCTTC. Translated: CASRTFTSSGGGGYGEQFF.

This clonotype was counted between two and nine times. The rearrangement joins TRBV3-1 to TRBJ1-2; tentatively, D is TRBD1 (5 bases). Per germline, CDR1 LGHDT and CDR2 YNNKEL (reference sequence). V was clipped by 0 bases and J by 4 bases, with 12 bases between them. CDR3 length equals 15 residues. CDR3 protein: CASSQDSGSSYGYTF. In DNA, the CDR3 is TGTGCCAGCAGCCAAGATTCAGGGAGTAGCTATGGCTACACCTTC.

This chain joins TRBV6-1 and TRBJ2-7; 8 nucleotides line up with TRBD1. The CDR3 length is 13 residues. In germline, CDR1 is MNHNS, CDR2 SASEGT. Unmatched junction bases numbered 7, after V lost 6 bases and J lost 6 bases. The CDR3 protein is CASRPGGMCEQYF. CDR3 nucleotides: TGTGCCAGCAGACCAGGGGGCATGTGCGAGCAGTACTTC.